The 28 T cell receptor beta chains listed next were all sequenced from one sample in a study of post-analysis software for immune sequencing data. Regarding the study as a whole: About five TRBV segments occurring more often in patients than controls included TRBV5-6, TRBV5-1 and TRBV20-1.

No antigen has been assigned to these receptors. Every TCR beta cDNA library bore unique molecular identifiers. A single record per CDR3 protein comes from TCRdb applying MiXCR to the PCR reads. The sample lists 750,000 to 950,000 distinct CDR3 sequences; roughly 50% were seen once. Input material: blood. Receptors originate from a girl under 18 with multiple sclerosis.

This clonotype was recorded a few times. This chain connects TRBV20-1 to TRBJ2-5, with D perhaps matching TRBD2 (6 bases). CDR1 is DFQATT, CDR2 SNEGSKA, per germline (reference sequence). The CDR3 length is 14 residues. The germline V and J ends were trimmed by 3 bases and 5 bases, with 16 bases remaining between them. The CDR3 sequence: CSASPLGGWETQYF. Written as DNA, the CDR3 is TGCAGTGCTAGTCCTCTGGGGGGATGGGAGACCCAGTACTTC.

The chain links TRBV29-1 to TRBJ2-1; tentative D call: TRBD2 (5 bases). Germline V gene lookup returns CDR1 SQVTM and CDR2 ANQGSEA. The CDR3 is 13 residues long. Between the trimmed V and J ends, which lost 2 bases and 5 bases, there was a span of 10 bases. CDR3 sequence (DNA): TGCAGCGTTGAAAGGACTGGTAACAATGAGCAGTTCTTC. Translating it yields CSVERTGNNEQFF.

This clonotype was detected a few times. The chain joins TRBV30 to TRBJ2-6; D not certain. CDR1 and CDR2 from the germline V gene are GTSNPN and SVGIG (reference sequence). Trimming left V 0 bases short and J 1 base short, with 13 bases between. The CDR3 is 17 amino acids. CDR3 nucleotides: TGTGCCTGGAGTGTATATCTCCTGTTATCTGGGGCCAACGTCCTGACTTTC. Translating gives CAWSVYLLLSGANVLTF.

J is TRBJ2-7 and V is TRBV20-1; TRBD1 or TRBD2 may be the D gene (5 bases each). The CDR3 runs to 14 residues. Germline CDR1 and CDR2: DFQATT and SNEGSKA (reference sequence). Trimming cost V 2 bases and J 5 bases, with 16 bases left between them. The CDR3 loop is CSARKGSEVDEQYF. Written as DNA, the CDR3 is TGCAGTGCTAGAAAGGGGTCGGAGGTCGACGAGCAGTACTTC.

This clonotype was seen more than once but under ten times. The V and J genes are TRBV29-1 and TRBJ2-3, with D possibly TRBD1 on 6 matching bases. V lost 8 bases to trimming and J lost 0 bases, with 12 bases between them. This CDR3 is built from 13 residues. CDR1 SQVTM and CDR2 ANQGSEA come from the germline V gene. This CDR3 is CSPLQGSTDTQYF. The CDR3 DNA reads as TGCAGCCCCTTACAGGGAAGCACAGATACGCAGTATTTT.

The V gene is TRBV20-1, the J gene TRBJ2-1; perhaps TRBD1 as D (5 bases). The germline gives CDR1 DFQATT, CDR2 SNEGSKA (reference sequence). V was clipped by 6 bases and J by 5 bases, with 17 bases between them. The CDR3 consists of 14 residues. The CDR3 DNA is TGCAGTGCGGACAATCCGGGTCTGAACAATGAGCAGTTCTTC. It encodes CSADNPGLNNEQFF.

The rearrangement joins TRBV6-1 to TRBJ2-7; tentative D call: TRBD1 (6 bases). Germline CDR1 is MNHNS and CDR2 is SASEGT. With 2 bases removed from V and 0 bases from J, the gap between germline ends came to 17 bases. CDR3 length: 17 amino acids. In nucleotides, the CDR3 is TGTGCCAGCAGTGAATATAGGGTAACGGGACACTCCTACGAGCAGTACTTC. Translated: CASSEYRVTGHSYEQYF.

CDR3 nucleotides: TGTGCCAGCAGCTTACAGCGGGATCCCACAGATACGCAGTATTTT. Its translation is CASSLQRDPTDTQYF. The rearrangement uses TRBV7-3 and TRBJ2-3, with 7 bases aligning to TRBD2. The germline V gene has CDR1 SGHTA and CDR2 FQGTGA. The ends lost 2 bases at V and 2 bases at J; junction bases unmatched: 4. The CDR3 consists of 15 residues.

The rearrangement joins TRBV5-1 to TRBJ2-1; 11 bases agree with TRBD1. Losses at the gene ends were 4 bases for V and 5 bases for J; bases not matched to a gene: 8. CDR1 and CDR2 from the germline V gene are SGHRS and YFSETQ. This CDR3 region has 16 residues. CDR3: CASSVRTGGTDNEQFF. The DNA for the CDR3 is TGCGCCAGCAGCGTCCGGACAGGGGGCACAGACAATGAGCAGTTCTTC.

This clonotype was recorded a few times. The rearrangement uses TRBV7-9 and TRBJ2-5; 7 bases are a match to TRBD1. This CDR3 is built from 15 residues. The germline V gene has CDR1 SEHNR and CDR2 FQNEAQ (reference sequence). Trimming cost V 6 bases and J 5 bases; bases outside gene matches: 12. CDR3 coding DNA: TGTGCCAGCAGTCGAGGGACAGTTCAGATGGAGACCCAGTACTTC. As protein: CASSRGTVQMETQYF.

This clonotype showed up just a few times. The V and J genes are TRBV7-2 and TRBJ2-7; TRBD1 agrees at 9 bases. The better agreement between TRBJ2-4 and the DNA end casts doubt on the J call. In germline, CDR1 is SGHTA, CDR2 FQGNSA. The CDR3 spans 15 residues. CDR3 coding DNA: TGTGCCAGCAGCTTAGGGGGACAGGGAGGAAACATTCAGTACTTC. This gives the protein CASSLGGQGGNIQYF.

This clonotype came up a few times. The J gene is TRBJ1-6, the V gene TRBV6-6; D ambiguous. Germline CDR1 is MNHNY and CDR2 is SVGAGI (reference sequence). Trimming removed 3 bases at V and 7 bases at J, with 10 bases between. This CDR3 is 14 amino acids long. Here the CDR3 reads CASSYDTVNSPLHF. CDR3 bases: TGTGCCAGCAGTTATGACACCGTGAATTCACCCCTCCACTTT.

The chain joins TRBV29-1 to TRBJ2-1; TRBD2 matches 8 bases. This CDR3 spans 15 amino acids. After removal of 6 bases from V and 3 bases from J, the junction contained 10 bases not matched to a gene. Germline V lookup: CDR1 SQVTM, CDR2 ANQGSEA. CDR3 DNA sequence: TGCAGCGTAGGACTAGCTAGTGTAGGCTACAATGAGCAGTTCTTC. Translating gives CSVGLASVGYNEQFF.

This clonotype was recorded a few times. The chain is built from TRBV29-1 and TRBJ2-7; TRBD1 aligns across 10 bases. This CDR3 is 14 amino acids long. Per the germline V gene, CDR1 is SQVTM and CDR2 is ANQGSEA. The ends lost 6 bases at V and 1 base at J; junction bases unmatched: 6. CDR3 protein: CSVETGGASYEQYF. DNA of the CDR3: TGCAGCGTCGAGACAGGGGGCGCTTCCTACGAGCAGTACTTC.

V usage is TRBV25-1 and J usage is TRBJ2-4, with D possibly TRBD2 on 5 matching bases. Trimming removed 1 base at V and 6 bases at J, with 16 bases between. Germline values: CDR1 MGHDK, CDR2 SYGVNS. This CDR3 contains 16 residues. CDR3 nucleotides: TGTGCCAGCAGTGAATTCGGGGTACTCAAGGGAAACATTCAGTACTTC. Protein product: CASSEFGVLKGNIQYF.

This clonotype has a handful of counts. The V call is TRBV20-1, the J call TRBJ2-1; 9 nucleotides line up with TRBD2. The CDR3 is 15 residues long. Germline CDR1 is DFQATT and CDR2 is SNEGSKA (reference sequence). The trim removed 6 bases at V and 4 bases at J, leaving 10 bases unmatched. CDR3 sequence: CSAPSNSGGYNEQFF. CDR3 sequence (DNA): TGCAGTGCCCCCTCGAATAGCGGGGGATACAATGAGCAGTTCTTC.

This clonotype was picked up one time. This chain links TRBV6-5 with TRBJ2-7; D possibly corresponds to TRBD1 (6 bases). The CDR3 has 15 residues. Germline values: CDR1 MNHEY, CDR2 SVGAGI. Trimming left V 2 bases short and J 1 base short, with 12 bases between. CDR3 bases: TGTGCCAGCAGTTACAGCAACAGGGTATCCTACGAGCAGTACTTC. Translated, it gives CASSYSNRVSYEQYF.

The J gene is TRBJ1-2, the V gene TRBV5-1, with D perhaps matching TRBD1 (5 bases). Trimming pared 4 bases from V and 4 bases from J, leaving 11 bases between. The CDR3 has 13 amino acids. Per germline, CDR1 SGHRS and CDR2 YFSETQ. This CDR3 reads CASSRDPSYGYTF. The CDR3 DNA follows: TGCGCCAGCAGCCGGGACCCTAGCTATGGCTACACCTTC.

The CDR3 is CASSVEGTRVIAEAFF. In DNA, the CDR3 is TGTGCCAGCAGCGTAGAGGGTACCCGAGTAATCGCTGAAGCTTTCTTT. The rearrangement links TRBV9 to TRBJ1-1; D is unclear. Trimming removed 0 bases from V and 6 bases from J, with 18 bases in between. CDR1 is SGDLS, CDR2 YYNGEE, per germline. This CDR3 region has 16 residues.

This clonotype was seen a handful of times. The V gene is TRBV7-2, the J gene TRBJ1-5, with D perhaps TRBD1 (5 bases). Germline CDR1 and CDR2: SGHTA and FQGNSA. Trimming pared 2 bases from V and 0 bases from J, leaving 8 bases between. The CDR3 loop spans 15 amino acids. The DNA of the CDR3 is TGTGCCAGCAGCTTACAGGGTACTAGCAATCAGCCCCAGCATTTT. Encoded protein: CASSLQGTSNQPQHF.

The CDR3 coding sequence is TGCGCCAGCAGCTTGAGCGGAGCGGCCTGGGAGACCGGGGAGCTGTTTTTT. Protein: CASSLSGAAWETGELFF. The chain recombines TRBV5-1 with TRBJ2-2, with TRBD2 as a possible D gene (5 bases). Per germline, CDR1 SGHRS and CDR2 YFSETQ. The CDR3 is 17 residues long. V gave up 1 base and J gave up 5 bases, with 18 bases separating them.

The chain recombines TRBV5-5 with TRBJ2-6; no definite D call. Germline CDR1 is SGHKS and CDR2 is YYEKEE (reference sequence). The germline V and J ends were trimmed by 1 base and 0 bases, with 5 bases remaining between them. CDR3 length: 15 residues. The CDR3 protein is CASSLMSSGANVLTF. The CDR3 DNA reads TGTGCCAGCAGCTTGATGAGCTCTGGGGCCAACGTCCTGACTTTC.

This chain connects TRBV5-1 to TRBJ1-1; weak D call: TRBD1 (6 bases). Germline CDR1 SGHRS, CDR2 YFSETQ. V dropped 5 bases and J dropped 3 bases, with 11 bases sitting between them. The CDR3 length is 13 residues. The CDR3 bases are TGCGCCAGCAGTCCATACAGGGACACTGAAGCTTTCTTT. Protein product: CASSPYRDTEAFF.

In this sample, this clonotype turned up a few times. This chain links TRBV6-5 with TRBJ1-2, with TRBD1 as a possible D gene (5 bases). Germline CDR1 MNHEY, CDR2 SVGAGI. The V gene lost 5 bases and the J gene lost 3 bases, with 16 bases spanning the gap. The CDR3 is 15 residues long. This CDR3 reads CASSDWGERDYGYTF. The DNA of the CDR3 is TGTGCCAGCAGTGACTGGGGGGAGAGAGACTATGGCTACACCTTC.

The V gene is TRBV7-9, the J gene TRBJ2-3, with no clear D. The CDR3 has 13 amino acids. V gave up 10 bases and J gave up 6 bases, with 17 bases separating them. Germline V gene data show CDR1 as SEHNR and CDR2 as FQNEAQ (reference sequence). The CDR3: CATSIVLGDTQYF. The CDR3 DNA sequence: TGTGCCACCTCTATAGTGCTTGGGGATACGCAGTATTTT. Variable domain in full (rest from reference TRBV7-9 and TRBJ2-3): DTGVSQNPRHKITKRGQNVTFRCDPISEHNRLYWYRQTLGQGPEFLTYFQNEAQLEKSRLLSDRFSAERPKGSFSTLEIQRTEQGDSAMYLCATSIVLGDTQYFGPGTRLTVL.

The chain joins TRBV7-8 to TRBJ1-5; D not resolved. Trimming cost V 5 bases and J 7 bases, with 21 bases left between them. From germline, CDR1 is SGHVS and CDR2 FQNEAQ. CDR3 length: 16 amino acids. The chain's CDR3 is CASSRAGRAERQPQHF. The CDR3 bases are TGTGCCAGCAGCCGGGCGGGGAGGGCGGAAAGACAGCCCCAGCATTTT.

V usage is TRBV14 and J usage is TRBJ2-4, with 7 bases that match TRBD1. This CDR3 spans 16 amino acids. J gave up 1 base and V 2 bases, and 5 bases lay outside the gene matches. Germline CDR1 reads SGHDN; CDR2 reads FVKESK. The CDR3 DNA is TGTGCCAGCAGCCAACTGACAGGGTGGGCCAAAAACATTCAGTACTTC. Amino acids: CASSQLTGWAKNIQYF.

The chain carries TRBV6-1 and TRBJ1-2; 11 bases match TRBD1. The CDR3 has 14 residues. The trim removed 7 bases at V and 4 bases at J, leaving 5 bases unmatched. Per the germline V gene, CDR1 is MNHNS and CDR2 is SASEGT. CDR3 nucleotides: TGTGCCAGCAAAGCCGGACAGGGGGCCTATGGCTACACCTTC. Its protein product is CASKAGQGAYGYTF.